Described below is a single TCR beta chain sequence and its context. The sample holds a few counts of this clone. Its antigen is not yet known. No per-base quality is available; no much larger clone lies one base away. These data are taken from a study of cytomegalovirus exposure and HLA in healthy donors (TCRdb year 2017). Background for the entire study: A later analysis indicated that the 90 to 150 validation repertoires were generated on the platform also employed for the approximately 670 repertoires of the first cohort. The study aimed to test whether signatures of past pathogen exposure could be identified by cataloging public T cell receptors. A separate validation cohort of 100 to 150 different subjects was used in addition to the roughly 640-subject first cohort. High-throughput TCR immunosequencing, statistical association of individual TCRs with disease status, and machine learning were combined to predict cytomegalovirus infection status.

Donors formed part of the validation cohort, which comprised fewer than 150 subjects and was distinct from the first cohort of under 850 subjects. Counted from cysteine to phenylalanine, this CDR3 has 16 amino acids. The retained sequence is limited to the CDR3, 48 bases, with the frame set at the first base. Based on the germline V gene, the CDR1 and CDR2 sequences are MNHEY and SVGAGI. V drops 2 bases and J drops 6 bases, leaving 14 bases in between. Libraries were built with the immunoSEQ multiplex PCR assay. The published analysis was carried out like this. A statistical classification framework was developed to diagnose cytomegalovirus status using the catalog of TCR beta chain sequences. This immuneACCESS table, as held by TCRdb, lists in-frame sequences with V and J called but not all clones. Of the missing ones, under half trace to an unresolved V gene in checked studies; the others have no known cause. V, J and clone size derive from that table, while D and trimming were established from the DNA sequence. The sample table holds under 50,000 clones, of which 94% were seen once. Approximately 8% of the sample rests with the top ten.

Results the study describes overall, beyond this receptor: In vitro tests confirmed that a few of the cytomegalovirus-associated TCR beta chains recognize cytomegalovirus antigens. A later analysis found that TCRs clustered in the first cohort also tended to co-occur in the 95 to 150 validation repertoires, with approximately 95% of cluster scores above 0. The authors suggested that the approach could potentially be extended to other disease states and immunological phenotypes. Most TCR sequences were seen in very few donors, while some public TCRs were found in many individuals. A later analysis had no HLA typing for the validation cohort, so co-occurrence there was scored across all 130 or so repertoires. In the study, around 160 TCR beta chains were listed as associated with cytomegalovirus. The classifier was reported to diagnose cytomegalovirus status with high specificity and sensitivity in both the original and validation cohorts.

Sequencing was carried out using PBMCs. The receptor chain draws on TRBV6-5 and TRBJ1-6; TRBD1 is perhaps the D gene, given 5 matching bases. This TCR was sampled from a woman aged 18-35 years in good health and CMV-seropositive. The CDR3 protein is CASSYQKQATNSPLHF. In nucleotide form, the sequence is TGTGCCAGCAGTTACCAGAAACAGGCGACTAATTCACCCCTCCACTTT.